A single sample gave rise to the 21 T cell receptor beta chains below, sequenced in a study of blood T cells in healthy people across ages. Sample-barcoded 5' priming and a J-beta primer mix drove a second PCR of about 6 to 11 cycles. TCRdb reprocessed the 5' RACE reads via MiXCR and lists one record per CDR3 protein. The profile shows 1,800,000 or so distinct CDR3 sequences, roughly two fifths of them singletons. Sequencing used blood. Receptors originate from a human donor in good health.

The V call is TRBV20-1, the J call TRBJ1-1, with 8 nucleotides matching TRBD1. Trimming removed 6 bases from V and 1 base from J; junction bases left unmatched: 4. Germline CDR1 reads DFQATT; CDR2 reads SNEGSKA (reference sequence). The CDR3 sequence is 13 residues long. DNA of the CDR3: TGCAGTGCACCGGGACAGGCGAACACTGAAGCTTTCTTT. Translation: CSAPGQANTEAFF.

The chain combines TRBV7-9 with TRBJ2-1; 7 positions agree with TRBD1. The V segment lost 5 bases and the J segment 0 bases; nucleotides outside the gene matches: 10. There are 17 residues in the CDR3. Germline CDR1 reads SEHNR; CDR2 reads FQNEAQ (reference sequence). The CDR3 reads CASSNTSTGASYNEQFF. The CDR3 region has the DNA TGTGCCAGCAGCAACACCTCTACAGGGGCCTCCTACAATGAGCAGTTCTTC.

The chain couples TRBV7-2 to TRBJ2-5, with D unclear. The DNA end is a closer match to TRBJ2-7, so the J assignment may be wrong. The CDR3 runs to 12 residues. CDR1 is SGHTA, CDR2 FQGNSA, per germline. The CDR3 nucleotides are TGTGCCAGCAGCGAGGACCACTACGAGCAGTACTTC. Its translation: CASSEDHYEQYF.

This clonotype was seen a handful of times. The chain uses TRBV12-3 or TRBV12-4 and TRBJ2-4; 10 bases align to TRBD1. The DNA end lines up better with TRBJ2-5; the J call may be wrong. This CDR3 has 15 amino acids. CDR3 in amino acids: CASSLPGTGEETQYF. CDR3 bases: TGTGCCAGCAGCCTCCCCGGGACAGGGGAGGAGACCCAGTACTTC.

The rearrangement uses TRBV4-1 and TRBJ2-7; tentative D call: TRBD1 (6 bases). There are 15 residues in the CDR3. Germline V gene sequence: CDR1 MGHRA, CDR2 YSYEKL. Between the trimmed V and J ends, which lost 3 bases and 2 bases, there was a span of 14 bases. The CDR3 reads CASSHADRTAYEQYF. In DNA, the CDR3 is TGCGCCAGCAGCCATGCCGACAGGACCGCCTACGAGCAGTACTTC.

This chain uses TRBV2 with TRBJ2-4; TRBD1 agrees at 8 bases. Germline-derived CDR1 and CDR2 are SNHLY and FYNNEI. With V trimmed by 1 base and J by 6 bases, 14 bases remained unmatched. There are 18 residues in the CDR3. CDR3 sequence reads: CASSEDRSSQGQGNIQYF. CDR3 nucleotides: TGTGCCAGCAGTGAAGACCGGTCGTCGCAAGGACAGGGAAACATTCAGTACTTC.

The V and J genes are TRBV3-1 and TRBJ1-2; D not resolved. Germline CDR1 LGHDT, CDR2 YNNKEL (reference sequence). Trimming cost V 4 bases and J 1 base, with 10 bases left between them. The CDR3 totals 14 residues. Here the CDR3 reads CASSLLTSNYGYTF. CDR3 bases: TGTGCCAGCAGCCTTTTGACAAGTAACTATGGCTACACCTTC.

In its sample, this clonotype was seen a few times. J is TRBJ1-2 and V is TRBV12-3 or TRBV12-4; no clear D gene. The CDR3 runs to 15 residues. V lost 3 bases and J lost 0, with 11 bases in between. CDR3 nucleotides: TGTGCCAGCAGTTTTGGTATCAGATCTAACTATGGCTACACCTTC. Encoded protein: CASSFGIRSNYGYTF.

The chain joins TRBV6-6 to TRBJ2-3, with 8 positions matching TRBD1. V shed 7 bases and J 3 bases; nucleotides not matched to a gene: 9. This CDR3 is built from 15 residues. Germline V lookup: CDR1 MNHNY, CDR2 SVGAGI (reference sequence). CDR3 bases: TGTGCCAGCACCTCTAGGACAGGGAGGACAGATACGCAGTATTTT. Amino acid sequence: CASTSRTGRTDTQYF.

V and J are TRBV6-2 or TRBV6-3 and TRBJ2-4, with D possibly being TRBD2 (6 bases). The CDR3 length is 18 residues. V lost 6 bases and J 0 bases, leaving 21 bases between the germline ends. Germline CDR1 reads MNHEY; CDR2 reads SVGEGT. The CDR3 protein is CASRTRGNTEGAKNIQYF. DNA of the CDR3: TGTGCCAGCAGGACTCGGGGGAACACCGAGGGAGCCAAAAACATTCAGTACTTC.

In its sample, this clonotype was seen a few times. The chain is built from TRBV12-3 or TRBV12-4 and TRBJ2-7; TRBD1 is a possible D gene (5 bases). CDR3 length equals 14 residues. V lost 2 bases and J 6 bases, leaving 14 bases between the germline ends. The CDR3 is CASSLISLRGEQYF. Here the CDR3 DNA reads TGTGCCAGCAGTTTAATTTCCCTAAGGGGCGAGCAGTACTTC.

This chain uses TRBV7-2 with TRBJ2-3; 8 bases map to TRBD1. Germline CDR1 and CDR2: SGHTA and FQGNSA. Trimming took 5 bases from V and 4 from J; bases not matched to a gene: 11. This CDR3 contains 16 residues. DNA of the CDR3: TGTGCCAGCAGCGTCCACTGGGCAGGGGGCCCAGATACGCAGTATTTT. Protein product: CASSVHWAGGPDTQYF.

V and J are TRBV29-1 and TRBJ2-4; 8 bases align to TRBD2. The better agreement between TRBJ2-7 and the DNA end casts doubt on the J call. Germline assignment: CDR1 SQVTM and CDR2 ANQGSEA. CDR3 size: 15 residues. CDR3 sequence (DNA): TGCAGCGTTGTGTTTCGCGGGGGGATTACCTACGAGCAGTACTTC. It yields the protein CSVVFRGGITYEQYF.

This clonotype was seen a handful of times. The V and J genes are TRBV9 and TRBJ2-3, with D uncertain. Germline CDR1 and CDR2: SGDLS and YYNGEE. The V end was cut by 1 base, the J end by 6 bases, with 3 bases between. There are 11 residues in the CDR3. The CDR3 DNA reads TGTGCCAGCAGCGTAATGGATACGCAGTATTTT. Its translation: CASSVMDTQYF.

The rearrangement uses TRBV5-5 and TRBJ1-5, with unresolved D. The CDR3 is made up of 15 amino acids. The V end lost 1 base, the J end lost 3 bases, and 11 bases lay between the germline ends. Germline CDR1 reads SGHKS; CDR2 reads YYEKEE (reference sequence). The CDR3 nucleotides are TGTGCCAGCAGCTTGTGGCCGGAGGTCAATCAGCCCCAGCATTTT. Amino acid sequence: CASSLWPEVNQPQHF. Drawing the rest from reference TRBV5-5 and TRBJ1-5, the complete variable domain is DAGVTQSPTHLIKTRGQQVTLRCSPISGHKSVSWYQQVLGQGPQFIFQYYEKEERGRGNFPDRFSARQFPNYSSELNVNALLLGDSALYLCASSLWPEVNQPQHFGDGTRLSIL.

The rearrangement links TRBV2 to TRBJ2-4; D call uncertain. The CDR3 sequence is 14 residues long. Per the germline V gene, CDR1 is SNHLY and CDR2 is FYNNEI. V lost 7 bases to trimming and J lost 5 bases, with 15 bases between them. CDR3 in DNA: TGTGCCAGCATGGAACCAACAAACGAAAACATTCAGTACTTC. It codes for CASMEPTNENIQYF.

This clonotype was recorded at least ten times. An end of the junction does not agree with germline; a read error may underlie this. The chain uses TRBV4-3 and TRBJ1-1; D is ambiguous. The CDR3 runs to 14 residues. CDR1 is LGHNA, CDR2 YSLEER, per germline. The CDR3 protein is CASSLGRRNTEAFF. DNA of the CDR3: TGTGCCAGCAGCTTAGGGCGCAGAAACACTGAAGCTTTCTTT.

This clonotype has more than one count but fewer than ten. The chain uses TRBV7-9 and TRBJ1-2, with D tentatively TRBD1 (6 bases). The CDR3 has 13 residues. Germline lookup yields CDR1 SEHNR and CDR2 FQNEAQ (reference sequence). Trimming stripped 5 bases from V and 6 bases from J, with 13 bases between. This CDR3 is CASSQGGFHGYTF. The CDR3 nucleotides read TGTGCCAGCAGCCAAGGGGGTTTTCATGGCTACACCTTC.

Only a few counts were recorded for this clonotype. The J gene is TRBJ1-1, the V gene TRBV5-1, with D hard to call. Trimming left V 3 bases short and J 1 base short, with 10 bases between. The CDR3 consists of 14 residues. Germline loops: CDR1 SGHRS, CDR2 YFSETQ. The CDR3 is CASSSPRGNTEAFF. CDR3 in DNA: TGCGCCAGCAGCTCCCCCCGGGGGAACACTGAAGCTTTCTTT.

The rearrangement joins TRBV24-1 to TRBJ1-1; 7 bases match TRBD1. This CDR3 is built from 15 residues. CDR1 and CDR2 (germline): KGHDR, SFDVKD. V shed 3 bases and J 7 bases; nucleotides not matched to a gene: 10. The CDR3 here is CATSDQRQGGSEAFF. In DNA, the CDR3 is TGTGCCACCAGTGATCAAAGACAGGGAGGGAGTGAAGCTTTCTTT.

DNA of the CDR3: TGTGCCAGCAGCTTGGGGGGCGGCATACAAGAGACCCAGTACTTC. The encoded protein is CASSLGGGIQETQYF. The chain recombines TRBV5-6 with TRBJ2-5, with a tentative D call TRBD1 (5 bases). V lost 0 bases to trimming and J lost 2 bases, with 11 bases between them. This CDR3 has 15 residues. Germline CDR1 SGHDT, CDR2 YYEEEE.